This T cell receptor beta chain emerged from a study of tumor T cells in aggressive B-cell lymphoma. Clones were sequenced by immunoSEQ multiplex PCR, and TCRdb holds only the in-frame ones, with some missing. The sample shows about 9,000 clones, approximately 81% of them seen only once. The CDR3 is 13 amino acids. The germline gives CDR1 MDHEN, CDR2 SYDVKM. V was shortened by 4 bases and J by 2 bases, with 8 bases between the two germline ends. The sequencing sample was made of tumor tissue. The chain carries TRBV28 and TRBJ1-2, with TRBD1 as a possible D gene (6 bases). The source is an adult with diffuse large B cell lymphoma. The CDR3 is CASSYGQNYGYTF. The CDR3 DNA reads as TGTGCCAGCAGTTATGGACAGAACTATGGCTACACCTTC.